Listed below are T cell receptor beta chains from one sample, sequenced in a study of blood T cells in healthy people across ages. MiXCR, run by TCRdb on the 5' RACE reads, gives a single entry per CDR3 protein. Here the sample spans about 1 million distinct CDR3 sequences, 45% being singletons. The sequenced sample was blood. Every receptor here comes from a woman aged 60-75 years in good health. CDR3s include the opening cysteine and the closing phenylalanine or tryptophan. Fields, in order: D gene, J gene, clone size, V gene, CDR3 length, CDR3 protein, CDR3 DNA. The D gene is left open where the match is weak. The listing skips clone size in some rows; elsewhere it reads once, few, many or a size class.

TRBD2 TRBJ2-3 NA TRBV4-2 17 CASSQLTQREIQDTQYF TGTGCCAGCAGCCAACTTACCCAGCGGGAGATTCAAGATACGCAGTATTTT
NA TRBJ1-6 NA TRBV20-1 15 CSARFGQGLNSPLHF TGCAGTGCTAGATTCGGGCAGGGACTAAATTCACCCCTCCACTTT
TRBD2 TRBJ2-3 few TRBV14 21 CASSQDRASGSDYTSTDTQYF TGTGCCAGCAGCCAAGATCGGGCTAGCGGGAGTGATTATACTAGCACAGATACGCAGTATTTT
NA TRBJ1-2 few TRBV12-3/TRBV12-4 15 CASSFRDVSNYGYTF TGTGCCAGCAGTTTCCGGGACGTCTCTAACTATGGCTACACCTTC
TRBD2 TRBJ2-2 NA TRBV30 15 CAWRSLAGGAGELFF TGTGCCTGGAGGTCACTAGCGGGAGGAGCCGGGGAGCTGTTTTTT
NA TRBJ1-4 NA TRBV20-1 17 CSARDLAGPATNEKLFF TGCAGTGCTAGAGATTTGGCGGGGCCCGCAACTAATGAAAAACTGTTTTTT
NA TRBJ2-1 NA TRBV24-1 15 CATSEGRGPDNEQFF TGTGCCACCAGCGAGGGACGGGGCCCTGACAATGAGCAGTTCTTC
NA TRBJ1-1 NA TRBV5-1 16 CASSTTGAYMNTEAFF TGCGCCAGCAGCACGACTGGTGCGTACATGAACACTGAAGCTTTCTTT
TRBD2 TRBJ2-3 NA TRBV2 14 CANPELAGADTQYF TGTGCCAACCCTGAACTAGCGGGAGCAGATACGCAGTATTTT
NA TRBJ2-1 NA TRBV20-1 11 CSAWALHEQFF TGCAGTGCCTGGGCTCTCCATGAGCAGTTCTTC
NA TRBJ1-4 few TRBV5-6 11 CASSLGTRLFF TGTGCCAGCAGCTTGGGGACCCGTCTGTTTTTT
TRBD1 TRBJ2-7 few TRBV29-1 15 CSAGTGDPWGYEQYF TGCAGCGCCGGGACAGGGGACCCCTGGGGATACGAGCAGTACTTC
NA TRBJ1-2 NA TRBV27 14 CASTSPGRNYGYTF TGTGCCAGCACCTCCCCAGGACGTAACTATGGCTACACCTTC
NA TRBJ2-5 NA TRBV20-1 13 CSALRGNQETQYF TGCAGTGCACTGAGGGGAAACCAAGAGACCCAGTACTTC
NA TRBJ2-6 NA TRBV10-2 16 CASTRRTGSGANVLTF TGCGCCAGCACCCGACGGACCGGCTCTGGGGCCAACGTCCTGACTTTC
NA TRBJ2-2 NA TRBV28 12 CASRGGTGELFF TGTGCCAGCAGGGGCGGCACCGGGGAGCTGTTTTTT
NA TRBJ2-7 many TRBV6-1 13 CASVGGGLYEQYF TGTGCCAGCGTCGGCGGTGGACTCTACGAGCAGTACTTC
NA TRBJ2-3 once TRBV7-9 16 CASSSWGASVTDTQYF TGTGCCAGCAGCTCCTGGGGAGCTTCGGTTACAGATACGCAGTATTTT
TRBD1 TRBJ1-1 NA TRBV25-1 13 CASKGTGGVWAFF TGTGCCAGCAAGGGGACAGGGGGGGTTTGGGCTTTCTTT
NA TRBJ2-7 NA TRBV5-1 16 CASSLGTTGEAYEQYF TGCGCCAGCAGCTTGGGGACAACAGGGGAGGCCTACGAGCAGTACTTC
NA TRBJ2-5 NA TRBV20-1 14 CSARDITFQETQYF TGCAGTGCTAGAGATATTACGTTTCAAGAGACCCAGTACTTC
NA TRBJ2-1 few TRBV5-1 15 CASSPASNSYNEQFF TGCGCCAGCAGTCCGGCTAGCAATAGCTACAATGAGCAGTTCTTC
NA TRBJ1-2 few TRBV28 12 CASRPGGGGYTF TGTGCCAGCAGACCCGGGGGCGGTGGCTACACCTTC
NA TRBJ2-1 few TRBV4-2 13 CASSTRGGAEQFF TGTGCCAGCAGCACCCGGGGTGGAGCGGAGCAGTTCTTC
NA TRBJ2-1 many TRBV12-3/TRBV12-4 11 CASSPRYEQFF TGTGCCAGCAGTCCCCGTTATGAGCAGTTCTTC
TRBD2 TRBJ2-3 few TRBV28 17 CASSTWTSGRATDTQYF TGTGCCAGCAGTACTTGGACTAGCGGGAGGGCCACAGATACGCAGTATTTT